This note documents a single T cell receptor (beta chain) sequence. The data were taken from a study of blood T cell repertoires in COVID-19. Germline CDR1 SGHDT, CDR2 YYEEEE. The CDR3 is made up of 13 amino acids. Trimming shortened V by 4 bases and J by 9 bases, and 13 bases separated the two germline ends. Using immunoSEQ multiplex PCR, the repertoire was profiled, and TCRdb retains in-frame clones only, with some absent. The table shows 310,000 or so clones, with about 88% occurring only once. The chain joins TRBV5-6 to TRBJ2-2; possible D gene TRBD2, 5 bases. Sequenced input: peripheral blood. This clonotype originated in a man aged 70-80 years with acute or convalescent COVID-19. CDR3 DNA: TGTGCCAGCAGCCTGTGGACTCTTCGGGAGCTGTTTTTT. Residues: CASSLWTLRELFF.